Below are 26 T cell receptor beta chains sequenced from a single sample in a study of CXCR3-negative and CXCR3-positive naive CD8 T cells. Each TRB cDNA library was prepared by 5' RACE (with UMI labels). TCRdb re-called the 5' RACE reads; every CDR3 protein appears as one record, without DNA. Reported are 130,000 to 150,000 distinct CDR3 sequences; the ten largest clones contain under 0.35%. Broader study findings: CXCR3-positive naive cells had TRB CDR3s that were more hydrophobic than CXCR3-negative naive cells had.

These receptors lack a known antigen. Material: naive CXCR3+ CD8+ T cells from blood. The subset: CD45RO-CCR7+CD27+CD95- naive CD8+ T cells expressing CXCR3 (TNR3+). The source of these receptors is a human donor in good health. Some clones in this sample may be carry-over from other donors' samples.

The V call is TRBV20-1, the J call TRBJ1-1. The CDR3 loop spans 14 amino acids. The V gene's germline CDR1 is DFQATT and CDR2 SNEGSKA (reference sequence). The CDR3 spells CSAIWEGMNTEAFF.

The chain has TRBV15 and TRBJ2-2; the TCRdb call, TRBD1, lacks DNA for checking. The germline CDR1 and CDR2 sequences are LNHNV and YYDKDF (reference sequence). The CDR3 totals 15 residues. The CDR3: CATSRVVGGTGELFF.

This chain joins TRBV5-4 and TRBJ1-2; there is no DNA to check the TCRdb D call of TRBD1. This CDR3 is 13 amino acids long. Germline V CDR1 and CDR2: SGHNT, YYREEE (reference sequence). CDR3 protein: CASSPDPEVSLTF.

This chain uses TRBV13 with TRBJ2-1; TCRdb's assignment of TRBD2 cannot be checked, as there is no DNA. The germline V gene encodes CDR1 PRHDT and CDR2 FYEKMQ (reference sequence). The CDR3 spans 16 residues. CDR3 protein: CASSLVGLAAYNEQFF.

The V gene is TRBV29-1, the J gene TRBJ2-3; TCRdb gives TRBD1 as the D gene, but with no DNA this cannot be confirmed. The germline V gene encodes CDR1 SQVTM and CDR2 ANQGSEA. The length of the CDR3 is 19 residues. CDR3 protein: CSARRDRGSSRPSTDTQYF.

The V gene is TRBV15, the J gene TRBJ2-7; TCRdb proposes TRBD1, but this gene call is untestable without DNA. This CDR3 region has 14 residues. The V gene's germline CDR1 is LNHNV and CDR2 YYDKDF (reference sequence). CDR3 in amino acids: CATSGPRGRYEQYF.

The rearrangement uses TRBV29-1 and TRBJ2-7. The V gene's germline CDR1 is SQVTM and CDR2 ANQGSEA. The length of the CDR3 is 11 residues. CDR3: CSANKLGEQYF.

CDR3 loop: CAWSGQNYGYTF. The J gene is TRBJ1-2, the V gene TRBV30. This CDR3 contains 12 residues. Germline V gene lookup returns CDR1 GTSNPN and CDR2 SVGIG (reference sequence).

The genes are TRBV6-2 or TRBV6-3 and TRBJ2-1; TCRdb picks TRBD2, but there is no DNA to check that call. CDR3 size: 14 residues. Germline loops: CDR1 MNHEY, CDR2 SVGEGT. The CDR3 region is CASEPSGNYNEQFF.

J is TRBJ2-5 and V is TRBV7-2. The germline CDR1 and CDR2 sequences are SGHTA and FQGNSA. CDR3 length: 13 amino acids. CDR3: CASSSISLETQYF.

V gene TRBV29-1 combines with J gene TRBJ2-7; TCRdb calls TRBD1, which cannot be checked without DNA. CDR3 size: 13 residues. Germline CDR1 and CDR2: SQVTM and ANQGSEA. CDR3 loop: CSVLGGRSYEQYF.

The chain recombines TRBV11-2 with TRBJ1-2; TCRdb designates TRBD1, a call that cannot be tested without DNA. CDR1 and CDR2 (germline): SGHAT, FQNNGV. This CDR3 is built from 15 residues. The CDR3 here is CASSLAPGQHYGYTF.

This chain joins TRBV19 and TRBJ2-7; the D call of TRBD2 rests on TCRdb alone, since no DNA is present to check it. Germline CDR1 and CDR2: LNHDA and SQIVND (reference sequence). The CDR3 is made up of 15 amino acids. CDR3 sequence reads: CASSIGSGLTYEQYF.

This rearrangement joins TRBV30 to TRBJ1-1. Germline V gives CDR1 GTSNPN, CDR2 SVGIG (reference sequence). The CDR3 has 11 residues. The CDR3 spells CAWSRLTEAFF.

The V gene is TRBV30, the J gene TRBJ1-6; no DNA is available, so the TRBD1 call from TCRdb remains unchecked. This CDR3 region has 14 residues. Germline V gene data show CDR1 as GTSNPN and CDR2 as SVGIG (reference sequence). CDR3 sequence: CACPRVSGNSPLHF.

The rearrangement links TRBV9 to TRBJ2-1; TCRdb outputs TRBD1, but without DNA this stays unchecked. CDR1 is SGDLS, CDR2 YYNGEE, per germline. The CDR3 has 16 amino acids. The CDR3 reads CASSPGPGYGYNEQFF.

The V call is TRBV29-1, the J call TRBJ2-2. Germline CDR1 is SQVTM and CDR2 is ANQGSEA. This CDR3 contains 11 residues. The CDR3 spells CSVLITGELFF.

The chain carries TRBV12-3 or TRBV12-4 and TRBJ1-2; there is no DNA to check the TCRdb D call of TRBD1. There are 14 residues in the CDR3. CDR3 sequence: CASSPTGGPYGYTF.

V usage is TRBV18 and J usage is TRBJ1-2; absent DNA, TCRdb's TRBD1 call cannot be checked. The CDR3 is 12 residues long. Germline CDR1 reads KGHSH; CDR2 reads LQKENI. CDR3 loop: CASSPGGDDYTF.

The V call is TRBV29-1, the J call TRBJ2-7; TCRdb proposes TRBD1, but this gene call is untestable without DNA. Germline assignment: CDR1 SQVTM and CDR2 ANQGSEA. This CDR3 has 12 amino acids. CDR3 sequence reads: CSVSGTGYEQYF.

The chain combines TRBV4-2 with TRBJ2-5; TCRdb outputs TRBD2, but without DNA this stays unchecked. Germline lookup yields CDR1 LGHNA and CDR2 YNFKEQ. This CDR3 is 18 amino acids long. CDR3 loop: CASSQPGLAGGDQETQYF.

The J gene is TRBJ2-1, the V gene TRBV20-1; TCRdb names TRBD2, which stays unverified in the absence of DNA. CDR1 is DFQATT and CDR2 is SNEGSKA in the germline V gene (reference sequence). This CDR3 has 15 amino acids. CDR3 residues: CSAREASGSDNEQFF.

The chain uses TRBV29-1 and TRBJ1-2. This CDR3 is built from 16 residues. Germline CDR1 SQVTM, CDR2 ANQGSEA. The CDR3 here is CSVEAPLRWGNYGYTF.

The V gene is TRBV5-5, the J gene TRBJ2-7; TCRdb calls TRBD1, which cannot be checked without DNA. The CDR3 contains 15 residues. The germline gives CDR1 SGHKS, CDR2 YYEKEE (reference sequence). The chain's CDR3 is CASSLGGGVVYEQYF.

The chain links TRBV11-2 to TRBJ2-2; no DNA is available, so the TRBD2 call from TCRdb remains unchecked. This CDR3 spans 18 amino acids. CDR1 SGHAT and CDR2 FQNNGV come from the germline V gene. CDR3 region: CASSLGMGPAPNTGELFF.

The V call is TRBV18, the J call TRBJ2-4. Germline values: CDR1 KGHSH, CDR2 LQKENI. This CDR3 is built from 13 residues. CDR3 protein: CASSRQGWDIQYF.